The rows below give T cell receptor beta chains drawn from one sample of a study of spatial heterogeneity in lung cancer. In TCRdb, the 5' RACE reads were re-called with MiXCR into one record per CDR3 protein. Of some 46,000 distinct CDR3 sequences in the sample, approximately 12% were seen once. The sequences come from PBMCs, collected at follow-up. The receptor source for this set is a male donor with early-stage non-small cell lung cancer. CDR3s include the opening cysteine and the closing phenylalanine or tryptophan. Fields, in order: clone size, V gene, D gene, J gene, CDR3 protein, CDR3 DNA. The D gene is left open where the match is weak. Expanded clones get a size class; other rows say once, few or many, or leave the size out.

>few|TRBV29-1|-|TRBJ1-2
CSVEPHNLPYGYTF
TGCAGCGTTGAACCACACAATCTCCCCTATGGCTACACCTTC
>-|TRBV28|TRBD1|TRBJ2-7
CASIKTTGGRGEQYF
TGTGCCAGCATCAAAACGACAGGGGGCCGGGGCGAGCAGTACTTC
>many|TRBV7-9|-|TRBJ1-4
CASRAVATNEKLFF
TGTGCCAGCAGGGCGGTTGCAACTAATGAAAAACTGTTTTTT
>-|TRBV4-2|-|TRBJ2-5
CASSQVRALETQYF
TGTGCCAGCAGCCAAGTCAGGGCCCTAGAGACCCAGTACTTC
>few|TRBV7-2|-|TRBJ2-3
CASSLTQDTQYF
TGTGCCAGCAGCTTGACTCAGGATACGCAGTATTTT
>-|TRBV5-5|TRBD1|TRBJ2-1
CASSLQGVHEQFF
TGTGCCAGCAGCTTGCAGGGGGTCCATGAGCAGTTCTTC
>many|TRBV6-5|-|TRBJ2-3
CASSYRTGTDTQYF
TGTGCCAGCAGTTACCGGACAGGCACAGATACGCAGTATTTT
>many|TRBV7-2|TRBD2|TRBJ2-5
CASSMPLAGVLETQYF
TGTGCCAGCAGCATGCCTCTAGCGGGAGTTTTGGAGACCCAGTACTTC
>few|TRBV12-3/TRBV12-4|-|TRBJ1-5
CASSSHEEGAQPQHF
TGTGCCAGCAGTTCCCACGAGGAAGGGGCTCAGCCCCAGCATTTT
>few|TRBV7-6|TRBD1|TRBJ2-7
CASSPGQLNYEQYF
TGTGCCAGCAGCCCGGGACAGTTGAATTACGAGCAGTACTTC
>few|TRBV7-9|TRBD2|TRBJ2-5
CASSTSGVQETQYF
TGTGCCAGCAGCACGAGCGGGGTCCAAGAGACCCAGTACTTC
>many|TRBV6-5|TRBD1|TRBJ2-7
CASSLGTGTYEQYF
TGTGCCAGCAGTCTCGGGACAGGGACCTACGAGCAGTACTTC
>-|TRBV12-3/TRBV12-4|-|TRBJ2-3
CASSWAQSTDTQYF
TGTGCCAGCAGCTGGGCCCAAAGCACAGATACGCAGTATTTT
>many|TRBV23-1|TRBD2|TRBJ2-1
CASSRTSGRTYNEQFF
TGCGCCAGCAGCCGGACTAGCGGGAGGACTTACAATGAGCAGTTCTTC
>-|TRBV18|-|TRBJ2-7
CASSPSAGGYEQYF
TGTGCCAGCTCACCATCGGCAGGGGGGTACGAGCAGTACTTC
>few|TRBV7-2|TRBD1|TRBJ2-7
CASSPRDRGYEQYF
TGTGCCAGCAGCCCAAGGGACAGGGGTTACGAGCAGTACTTC
>many|TRBV7-9|TRBD2|TRBJ2-1
CASSFSSGGLGEQFF
TGTGCCAGCAGCTTCTCTAGCGGGGGTTTGGGTGAGCAGTTCTTC
>many|TRBV29-1|-|TRBJ2-3
CSVVAASTDTQYF
TGCAGCGTTGTCGCAGCTAGCACAGATACGCAGTATTTT
>few|TRBV2|-|TRBJ2-7
CASRSRAPVEQYF
TGTGCCAGCAGGTCCAGGGCCCCGGTCGAGCAGTACTTC
>many|TRBV7-6|-|TRBJ2-1
CASSLGGDHEQFF
TGTGCCAGCAGCTTAGGGGGGGATCATGAGCAGTTCTTC
>-|TRBV24-1|-|TRBJ2-3
CATSDRRPPDTQYF
TGTGCCACCAGTGACCGCCGGCCTCCAGATACGCAGTATTTT
>few|TRBV5-1|TRBD2|TRBJ2-5
CASSLDPAGGRETQYF
TGCGCCAGCAGCTTGGACCCAGCGGGAGGGCGAGAGACCCAGTACTTC
>-|TRBV4-2|-|TRBJ1-2
CASSDDIGRDGYTF
TGTGCCAGCAGCGACGATATCGGACGGGATGGCTACACCTTC
>many|TRBV7-2|-|TRBJ1-6
CASSPSGLNSPLHF
TGTGCCAGCAGCCCGAGTGGGCTTAATTCACCCCTCCACTTT
>many|TRBV5-4|-|TRBJ2-3
CASSLGAETIRTDTQYF
TGTGCCAGCAGCTTGGGAGCAGAAACTATTCGCACAGATACGCAGTATTTT
>many|TRBV20-1|-|TRBJ1-2
CSATTDYTF
TGCAGTGCAACGACCGACTACACCTTC
>many|TRBV7-2|-|TRBJ2-4
CASSPRAAKNIQYF
TGTGCCAGCTCCCCCCGGGCAGCCAAAAACATTCAGTACTTC
>-|TRBV5-1|-|TRBJ2-7
CASSQNSGTRRYEQYF
TGCGCCAGCAGTCAGAACTCCGGGACTCGAAGATACGAGCAGTACTTC
>few|TRBV24-1|-|TRBJ2-7
CATSEASGGQSLYF
TGTGCCACCAGTGAAGCGTCGGGGGGACAGTCGCTGTACTTC
>many|TRBV12-3/TRBV12-4|TRBD2|TRBJ2-4
CASSLRRGGVDIQYF
TGTGCCAGCAGTTTACGGCGCGGGGGGGTTGACATTCAGTACTTC
>-|TRBV13|-|TRBJ2-1
CASSLQRTNSYNEQFF
TGTGCCAGCAGCCTCCAGCGGACCAACTCCTACAATGAGCAGTTCTTC
>many|TRBV12-3/TRBV12-4|-|TRBJ2-5
CASSSRAGKETQYF
TGTGCCAGCAGTTCCCGGGCGGGCAAAGAGACCCAGTACTTC
>-|TRBV6-2/TRBV6-3|TRBD1|TRBJ1-2
CASSYPLGSLRQGAIDGYTF
TGTGCCAGCAGTTACCCCCTTGGGAGCCTAAGACAGGGGGCTATCGACGGCTACACCTTC
>many|TRBV9|TRBD2|TRBJ2-3
CASSVEGSGSADTQYF
TGTGCCAGCAGCGTAGAAGGAAGCGGGAGCGCAGATACGCAGTATTTT
>many|TRBV28|-|TRBJ1-5
CASSSGYRNQPQHF
TGTGCCAGCAGTTCAGGATACAGAAATCAGCCCCAGCATTTT
>many|TRBV7-9|-|TRBJ2-5
CASSLDREETQYF
TGTGCCAGCAGCCTAGATCGAGAAGAGACCCAGTACTTC
>many|TRBV20-1|-|TRBJ2-1
CSAPNGVNNEQFF
TGCAGTGCCCCGAACGGGGTCAACAATGAGCAGTTCTTC
>many|TRBV28|-|TRBJ1-6
CASGGGAANNSPLHF
TGTGCCAGCGGAGGCGGGGCAGCAAATAATTCACCCCTCCACTTT
>many|TRBV20-1|TRBD2|TRBJ2-3
CSARDAGGGDTQYF
TGCAGTGCTAGAGATGCGGGAGGTGGAGATACGCAGTATTTT
>many|TRBV29-1|TRBD1|TRBJ1-1
CSVDHRGLFTEAFF
TGCAGCGTTGACCACAGGGGGCTTTTCACTGAAGCTTTCTTT
>many|TRBV12-3/TRBV12-4|-|TRBJ1-1
CASSPRFTEAFF
TGTGCCAGCAGTCCCCGATTCACTGAAGCTTTCTTT
>-|TRBV7-9|TRBD1|TRBJ1-1
CASSGDREEWNTEAFF
TGTGCCAGCAGCGGGGACAGGGAGGAGTGGAACACTGAAGCTTTCTTT
>few|TRBV4-3|-|TRBJ2-3
CASSQIAGTDTQYF
TGCGCCAGCAGCCAGATAGCGGGCACAGATACGCAGTATTTT
>many|TRBV7-8|-|TRBJ1-1
CASSSGGVNTEAFF
TGTGCCAGCAGCTCCGGAGGGGTCAACACTGAAGCTTTCTTT
>-|TRBV5-4|-|TRBJ2-6
CVSSLIRTASGANVLTF
TGTGTCAGCAGCTTAATCCGGACAGCCTCTGGGGCCAACGTCCTGACTTTC
>many|TRBV28|-|TRBJ1-5
CAAYSDSNQPQHF
TGTGCCGCCTATTCAGATAGCAATCAGCCCCAGCATTTT
>many|TRBV11-2|-|TRBJ2-5
CASSLGSRHGAQETQYF
TGTGCCAGCAGCTTAGGGTCCCGCCACGGGGCCCAAGAGACCCAGTACTTC
>many|TRBV24-1|-|TRBJ1-1
CATSDRASGLPEAFF
TGTGCCACCAGTGACAGAGCGTCAGGGCTACCTGAAGCTTTCTTT
>-|TRBV7-9|-|TRBJ1-1
CASSLSQGVNTEAFF
TGTGCCAGCAGCTTATCACAGGGAGTGAACACTGAAGCTTTCTTT
>-|TRBV18|-|TRBJ2-4
CASSRDENIQYF
TGTGCCAGCTCACGGGACGAAAACATTCAGTACTTC
>many|TRBV19|-|TRBJ2-7
CASTPGSGVRGEQYF
TGTGCCAGTACCCCTGGGTCGGGGGTCCGAGGCGAGCAGTACTTC
>many|TRBV9|TRBD1|TRBJ1-3
CASSPGTGVYGNTIYF
TGTGCCAGCAGCCCAGGGACAGGCGTATATGGAAACACCATATATTTT
>few|TRBV12-3/TRBV12-4|TRBD2|TRBJ2-2
CASSPGVAGGTGELFF
TGTGCCAGCAGTCCCGGGGTAGCGGGAGGAACCGGGGAGCTGTTTTTT
>few|TRBV4-3|-|TRBJ1-1
CASSQDRTTEAFF
TGCGCCAGCAGCCAAGATCGCACCACTGAAGCTTTCTTT
>-|TRBV30|-|TRBJ2-1
CAWTGSYNEQFF
TGTGCCTGGACAGGGTCCTACAATGAGCAGTTCTTC
>few|TRBV14|-|TRBJ2-1
CASSQGRLNEQFF
TGTGCCAGCAGCCAAGGACGACTCAATGAGCAGTTCTTC
>many|TRBV29-1|-|TRBJ2-2
CSVHGNTGELFF
TGCAGCGTTCACGGGAACACCGGGGAGCTGTTTTTT
>-|TRBV4-3|TRBD2|TRBJ2-1
CASSQASSDILAGVSNEQFF
TGCGCCAGCAGCCAAGCGTCCAGTGATATATTAGCGGGAGTAAGCAATGAGCAGTTCTTC
>many|TRBV19|-|TRBJ1-2
CASSIGRDGYTF
TGTGCCAGTAGTATCGGACGTGATGGCTACACCTTC
>many|TRBV12-3/TRBV12-4|-|TRBJ2-1
CASSWPKNEQFF
TGTGCCAGCAGTTGGCCCAAAAATGAGCAGTTCTTC